Presented here are 23 T cell receptor beta chains from one specimen sequenced in a study of T-cell memory formation after mild COVID-19. One entry per CDR3 protein results from TCRdb running MiXCR on the 5' RACE reads. The sample lists about 240,000 distinct CDR3 sequences, approximately 9% occurring once. Sequenced sample: PBMCs or a T cell subset sorted from them (not recorded which). Receptors originate from a man aged 18-30 years who had mild COVID-19 (a few samples of this study predate the infection). Cell type and time point are not known.

This clonotype was seen many times. The genes are TRBV4-1 and TRBJ2-5, with D possibly called TRBD1 or TRBD2 (5 bases each). Germline CDR1 and CDR2: MGHRA and YSYEKL. With 0 bases removed from V and 4 bases from J, the gap between germline ends came to 12 bases. The CDR3 runs 15 residues. The CDR3 sequence: CASSQENAGGETQYF. DNA of the CDR3: TGCGCCAGCAGCCAAGAAAACGCTGGGGGAGAGACCCAGTACTTC.

V usage is TRBV6-1 and J usage is TRBJ1-2, with 7 nucleotides matching TRBD1. The CDR3 is made up of 13 amino acids. Germline V gives CDR1 MNHNS, CDR2 SASEGT. J was trimmed by 7 bases and V by 4 bases; bases with no gene match: 6. The DNA of the CDR3 is TGTGCCAGCAGTGTGGAGGGGGCTGGTGGCTACACCTTC. This codes for CASSVEGAGGYTF.

This clonotype was seen more than once but under ten times. The V and J genes are TRBV25-1 and TRBJ2-7; D is unresolved. CDR3 length: 12 residues. Germline assignment: CDR1 MGHDK and CDR2 SYGVNS. Trimming took off 6 bases at V and 1 base at J, with 7 bases between the two ends. DNA for the CDR3: TGTGCCAGCAGAAGAGGATCCTACGAGCAGTACTTC. Its protein product is CASRRGSYEQYF.

The chain has TRBV11-2 and TRBJ1-1, with D unclear. The germline V gene has CDR1 SGHAT and CDR2 FQNNGV. Trimming pared 7 bases from V and 5 bases from J, leaving 14 bases between. This CDR3 is 13 amino acids long. The CDR3 bases are TGTGCCAGCACCTTGATCCTGGGGACTGAAGCTTTCTTT. The encoded protein is CASTLILGTEAFF.

V usage is TRBV4-2 and J usage is TRBJ2-7; the D gene is possibly TRBD2 (6 bases). Looked up from germline, CDR1 is LGHNA and CDR2 is YNFKEQ. The V gene lost 2 bases and the J gene lost 4 bases, with 12 bases spanning the gap. The CDR3 runs to 14 residues. In DNA form, the CDR3 reads TGTGCCAGCAGCCAACCCTGGGGGGTATACGAGCAGTACTTC. As protein: CASSQPWGVYEQYF.

This clonotype has more than one count but fewer than ten. The chain recombines TRBV4-2 with TRBJ2-5; D possibly corresponds to TRBD2 (6 bases). Deletions cut 4 bases from V and 2 bases from J, with 11 bases between. Looked up from germline, CDR1 is LGHNA and CDR2 is YNFKEQ. This CDR3 contains 14 residues. The CDR3 nucleotides are TGTGCCAGCAGCCTCCGGGCGGGGCAAGAGACCCAGTACTTC. Protein product: CASSLRAGQETQYF.

The chain combines TRBV12-3 or TRBV12-4 with TRBJ2-3, with 9 bases aligning to TRBD2. The length of the CDR3 is 14 residues. V was clipped by 9 bases and J by 3 bases; unmatched bases: 7. The CDR3 sequence: CASDDSGGTDTQYF. In DNA form, the CDR3 reads TGTGCCAGTGACGATAGCGGGGGAACAGATACGCAGTATTTT.

The chain combines TRBV20-1 with TRBJ2-5, with D maybe TRBD2 (6 bases). Per germline, CDR1 DFQATT and CDR2 SNEGSKA (reference sequence). Trimming took off 0 bases at V and 5 bases at J, with 13 bases between the two ends. The CDR3 runs 14 residues. The CDR3 sequence is CSARDLAGGETQYF. The CDR3 region has the DNA TGCAGTGCTAGAGATCTGGCCGGAGGGGAGACCCAGTACTTC.

This clonotype was seen only a few times. The V gene is TRBV4-1, the J gene TRBJ2-5; TRBD2 agrees at 9 bases. J gave up 14 bases and V 0 bases, and 7 bases lay outside the gene matches. Germline CDR1 MGHRA, CDR2 YSYEKL. The CDR3 extends over 13 amino acids. CDR3 nucleotide sequence: TGCGCCAGCAGCCAAGACCAGCGGGGGGCGTTCTACTTC. Translating it yields CASSQDQRGAFYF.

This chain uses TRBV7-2 with TRBJ1-2; 8 bases agree with TRBD1. Looked up from germline, CDR1 is SGHTA and CDR2 is FQGNSA. The CDR3 sequence is 15 residues long. Trimming removed 2 bases from V and 4 bases from J; junction bases left unmatched: 6. The CDR3 here is CASSLSRTGIYGYTF. CDR3 bases: TGTGCCAGCAGCTTAAGTCGGACAGGGATCTATGGCTACACCTTC.

This clonotype has just a few counts. The chain links TRBV12-3 or TRBV12-4 to TRBJ1-3; D unresolved. Between the trimmed V and J ends, which lost 3 bases and 2 bases, there was a span of 5 bases. This CDR3 is built from 13 residues. CDR3 protein: CASSFSPGNTIYF. DNA for the CDR3: TGTGCCAGCAGTTTTAGTCCTGGAAACACCATATATTTT.

This clonotype has at least ten counts. The V call is TRBV4-3, the J call TRBJ2-2; D is unresolved. Trimming cost V 0 bases and J 2 bases, with 16 bases left between them. CDR1 is LGHNA and CDR2 is YSLEER in the germline V gene. The CDR3 is 18 residues long. The CDR3 coding sequence is TGCGCCAGCAGCCAAGAACTCCTAAGGGCTATTAACACCGGGGAGCTGTTTTTT. Amino acids: CASSQELLRAINTGELFF.

The table lists this clonotype with many counts. V and J are TRBV9 and TRBJ1-4; D remains ambiguous. V lost 0 bases and J 7 bases, leaving 10 bases between the germline ends. Germline V gene data show CDR1 as SGDLS and CDR2 as YYNGEE. This CDR3 comprises 14 residues. CDR3 in DNA: TGTGCCAGCAGCGTAGACGGAGAGCCTGAAAAACTGTTTTTT. It yields the protein CASSVDGEPEKLFF.

The V call is TRBV24-1, the J call TRBJ2-2; D is uncertain. CDR3 length: 15 residues. The germline V gene has CDR1 KGHDR and CDR2 SFDVKD. Trimming left V 3 bases short and J 6 bases short, with 13 bases between. CDR3 residues: CATSDGGKAPGELFF. In nucleotides, the CDR3 is TGTGCCACCAGTGATGGTGGGAAGGCCCCCGGGGAGCTGTTTTTT.

The sample holds a few counts of this clonotype. V usage is TRBV19 and J usage is TRBJ2-5; D is possibly TRBD1 (6 bases). The CDR3 is 16 residues long. Germline CDR1 and CDR2: LNHDA and SQIVND (reference sequence). Between the trimmed V and J ends, which lost 5 bases and 4 bases, there was a span of 20 bases. The CDR3 coding sequence is TGTGCCAGTAGTCCGCCGGGAACAGGGCTTGGAGAGACCCAGTACTTC. It is translated as CASSPPGTGLGETQYF.

CDR3: CASSLAYGEKLFF. For the CDR3, the DNA is TGTGCCAGCAGCTTAGCATATGGCGAAAAACTGTTTTTT. V usage is TRBV7-9 and J usage is TRBJ1-4, with unresolved D. The CDR3 runs to 13 residues. V was clipped by 0 bases and J by 8 bases, with 7 bases between them. CDR1 SEHNR and CDR2 FQNEAQ come from the germline V gene (reference sequence).

The V call is TRBV7-9, the J call TRBJ2-1; 7 bases map to TRBD1. There are 16 residues in the CDR3. J was trimmed by 1 base and V by 5 bases; bases with no gene match: 8. Germline V gene data show CDR1 as SEHNR and CDR2 as FQNEAQ (reference sequence). DNA of the CDR3: TGTGCCAGCAGCCCAACCGGGACAGAATCCTACAATGAGCAGTTCTTC. Residues: CASSPTGTESYNEQFF. The full variable domain, rest sourced from reference TRBV7-9 and TRBJ2-1, is DTGVSQNPRHKITKRGQNVTFRCDPISEHNRLYWYRQTLGQGPEFLTYFQNEAQLEKSRLLSDRFSAERPKGSFSTLEIQRTEQGDSAMYLCASSPTGTESYNEQFFGPGTRLTVL.

The chain has TRBV7-8 and TRBJ2-1, with 7 bases that match TRBD1. CDR3 length: 16 amino acids. V was pared by 2 bases and J by 4 bases, with 8 bases of the junction left unmatched. Germline V gene sequence: CDR1 SGHVS, CDR2 FQNEAQ. CDR3 nucleotide sequence: TGTGCCAGCAGCTTAAGGCTACAGGGGCTTTACAATGAGCAGTTCTTC. Translated: CASSLRLQGLYNEQFF.

This clonotype came up a few times. This sequence joins TRBV20-1 and TRBJ2-3; 7 bases line up with TRBD2. CDR3 length: 15 amino acids. Unmatched junction bases numbered 4, after V lost 1 base and J lost 0 bases. Germline V CDR1 and CDR2: DFQATT, SNEGSKA (reference sequence). Written as DNA, the CDR3 is TGCAGTGCTAGAGGAGGGGAGGGGAGCACAGATACGCAGTATTTT. As protein: CSARGGEGSTDTQYF.

This clonotype was picked up many times. The chain uses TRBV12-3 or TRBV12-4 and TRBJ1-2; D unresolved. Trimming removed 1 base from V and 4 bases from J, with 7 bases in between. This CDR3 contains 13 residues. The CDR3 region is CASSLDSPYGYTF. CDR3 sequence (DNA): TGTGCCAGCAGTTTAGACAGTCCCTATGGCTACACCTTC.

The chain recombines TRBV5-8 with TRBJ1-2; the D is unclear. The CDR3 runs to 13 residues. The V end lost 0 bases, the J end lost 3 bases, and 6 bases lay between the germline ends. Germline V gives CDR1 SGHTS, CDR2 YDEGEE. The CDR3 DNA is TGTGCCAGCAGCTTGGAAGAGTACTATGGCTACACCTTC. This codes for CASSLEEYYGYTF.

This clonotype has more than one count but fewer than ten. The chain employs TRBV25-1 and TRBJ2-2, with D perhaps TRBD2 (7 bases). The germline CDR1 and CDR2 sequences are MGHDK and SYGVNS. V lost 6 bases, J lost 3 bases, and 14 bases lay in between. CDR3 length: 15 amino acids. CDR3 DNA: TGTGCCAGCAGCAGGGAGGGGGGACACACCGGGGAGCTGTTTTTT. Protein sequence: CASSREGGHTGELFF.

Ten or more counts support this clonotype. This chain joins TRBV4-2 and TRBJ2-1; 7 bases are shared with TRBD2. The CDR3 contains 15 residues. Germline assignment: CDR1 LGHNA and CDR2 YNFKEQ. Trimming cost V 1 base and J 5 bases; bases outside gene matches: 5. CDR3 sequence: CASSQGASGHNEQFF. CDR3 nucleotides: TGTGCCAGCAGCCAAGGGGCTAGCGGCCACAATGAGCAGTTCTTC.